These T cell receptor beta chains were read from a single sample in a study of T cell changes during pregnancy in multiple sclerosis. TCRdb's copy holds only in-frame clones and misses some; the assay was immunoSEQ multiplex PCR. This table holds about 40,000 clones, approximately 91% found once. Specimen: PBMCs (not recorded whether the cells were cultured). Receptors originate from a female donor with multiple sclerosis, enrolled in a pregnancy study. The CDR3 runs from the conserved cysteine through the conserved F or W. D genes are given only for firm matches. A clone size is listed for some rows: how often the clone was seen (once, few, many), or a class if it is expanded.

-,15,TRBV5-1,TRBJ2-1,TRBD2,CASSSTSGNYNEQFF,TGCGCCAGCAGCTCTACTAGCGGGAACTACAATGAGCAGTTCTTC
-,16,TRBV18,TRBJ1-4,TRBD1,CASTRGQGADNEKLFF,TGTGCCAGCACACGTGGACAGGGGGCTGATAATGAAAAACTGTTTTTT
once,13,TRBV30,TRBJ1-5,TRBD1,CAWSADRYQPQHF,TGTGCCTGGAGTGCGGACAGGTATCAGCCCCAGCATTTT
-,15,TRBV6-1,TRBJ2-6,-,CASSEDSSGANVLTF,TGTGCCAGCAGTGAAGACAGCTCTGGGGCCAACGTCCTGACTTTC
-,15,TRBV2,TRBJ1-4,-,CASSAWGPTNEKLFF,TGTGCCAGCAGTGCCTGGGGGCCAACTAATGAAAAACTGTTTTTT
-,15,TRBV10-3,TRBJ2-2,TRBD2,CAISDLAENTGELFF,TGTGCCATCAGTGACCTAGCGGAAAACACCGGGGAGCTGTTTTTT
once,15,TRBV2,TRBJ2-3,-,CASSEWRGGTDTQYF,TGTGCCAGCAGTGAATGGCGGGGAGGCACAGATACGCAGTATTTT
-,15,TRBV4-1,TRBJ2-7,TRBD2,CASSQGTSGSNEQYF,TGCGCCAGCAGCCAGGGGACTAGCGGGAGCAACGAGCAGTACTTC
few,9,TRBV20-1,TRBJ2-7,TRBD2,CIGAGVQYF,TGCATCGGGGCGGGGGTGCAGTACTTC
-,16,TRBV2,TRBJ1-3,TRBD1,CASLPLAGTAGNTIYF,TGTGCCAGCCTCCCGCTGGCAGGGACAGCTGGAAACACCATATATTTT
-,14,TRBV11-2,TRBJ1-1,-,CASSLDYLDTEAFF,TGTGCCAGCAGCTTAGACTACTTGGACACTGAAGCTTTCTTT
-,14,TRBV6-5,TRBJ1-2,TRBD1,CASSTDRTNYGYTF,TGTGCCAGCAGTACGGACAGGACTAACTATGGCTACACCTTC
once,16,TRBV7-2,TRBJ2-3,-,CASSLGAGANTDTQYF,TGTGCCAGCAGCTTAGGGGCAGGGGCCAACACAGATACGCAGTATTTT
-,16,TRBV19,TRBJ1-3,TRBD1,CASSPLTGGSGNTIYF,TGTGCCAGTAGTCCACTGACAGGGGGCTCTGGAAACACCATATATTTT
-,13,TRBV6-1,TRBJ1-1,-,CASSDTGPTEAFF,TGTGCCAGCAGTGATACAGGCCCCACTGAAGCTTTCTTT
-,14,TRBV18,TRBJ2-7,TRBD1,CASSQGTEPYEQYF,TGTGCCAGCTCACAAGGGACAGAGCCCTACGAGCAGTACTTC
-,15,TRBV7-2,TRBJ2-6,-,CASSLDGRGANVLTF,TGTGCCAGCAGCTTAGATGGTAGAGGGGCCAACGTCCTGACTTTC
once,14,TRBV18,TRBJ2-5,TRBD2,CASSLYGREETQYF,TGTGCCAGCTCACTATACGGGAGGGAAGAGACCCAGTACTTC
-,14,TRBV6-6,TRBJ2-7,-,CASSYIERSYEQYF,TGTGCCAGCAGTTATATAGAGCGGTCCTACGAGCAGTACTTC
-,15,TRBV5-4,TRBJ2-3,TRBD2,CASSHSGRGTDTQYF,TGTGCCAGCAGTCATAGCGGGAGAGGCACAGATACGCAGTATTTT
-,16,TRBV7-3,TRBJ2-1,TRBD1,CASSRVPGQGTNEQFF,TGTGCCAGCAGCCGGGTTCCGGGACAGGGTACCAATGAGCAGTTCTTC
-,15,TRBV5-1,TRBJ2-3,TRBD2,CASSFTSERSDTQYF,TGCGCCAGCAGCTTTACTAGCGAGAGGTCAGATACGCAGTATTTT
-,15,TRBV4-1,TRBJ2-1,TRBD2,CASSPEPGLVNEQFF,TGCGCCAGCAGCCCAGAGCCGGGACTAGTAAATGAGCAGTTCTTC
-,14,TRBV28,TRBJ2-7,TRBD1,CASSFPGTGGEQYF,TGTGCCAGCAGTTTCCCCGGGACAGGGGGCGAGCAGTACTTC
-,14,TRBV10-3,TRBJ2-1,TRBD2,CAISGLAGGDEQFF,TGTGCCATCAGTGGACTAGCGGGAGGGGATGAGCAGTTCTTC
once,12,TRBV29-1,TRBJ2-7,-,CSVTANSYEQYF,TGCAGCGTCACGGCTAACTCCTACGAGCAGTACTTC
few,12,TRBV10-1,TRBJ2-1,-,CASSVRGNEQFF,TGCGCCAGCAGTGTTCGGGGAAATGAGCAGTTCTTC
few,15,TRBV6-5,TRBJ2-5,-,CASSYSGTILETQYF,TGTGCCAGCAGTTACTCCGGGACAATCCTCGAGACCCAGTACTTC
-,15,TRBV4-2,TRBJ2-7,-,CASSSGDRGLDEQYF,TGTGCCAGCAGCTCGGGCGACCGAGGGCTTGACGAGCAGTACTTC
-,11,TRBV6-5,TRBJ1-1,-,CASSRNTEAFF,TGTGCCAGCAGCCGAAACACTGAAGCTTTCTTT
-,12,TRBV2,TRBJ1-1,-,CASSAGSDEAFF,TGTGCCAGCAGTGCGGGGTCGGATGAAGCTTTCTTT
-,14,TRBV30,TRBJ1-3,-,CAWRGAGQRNTIYF,TGTGCCTGGAGGGGGGCAGGTCAGCGAAACACCATATATTTT
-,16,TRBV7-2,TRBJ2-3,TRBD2,CASSFEAGVQGDTQYF,TGTGCCAGCAGCTTCGAAGCGGGAGTCCAGGGAGATACGCAGTATTTT
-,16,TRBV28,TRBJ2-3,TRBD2,CASSRIMTSGRAVEYF,TGTGCCAGCAGTAGAATTATGACTAGCGGGAGGGCAGTTGAGTATTTT
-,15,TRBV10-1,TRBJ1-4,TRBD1,CASSAGTATNEKLFF,TGCGCCAGCAGTGCCGGGACAGCAACTAATGAAAAACTGTTTTTT
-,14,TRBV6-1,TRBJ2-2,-,CASSAETVTGELFF,TGTGCCAGCAGTGCGGAGACAGTCACCGGGGAGCTGTTTTTT
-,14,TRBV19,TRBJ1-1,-,CASSIEGANTEAFF,TGTGCCAGTAGTATAGAGGGGGCGAACACTGAAGCTTTCTTT
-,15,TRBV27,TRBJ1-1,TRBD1,CASSLATGPRNEAFF,TGTGCCAGCAGTTTAGCGACAGGGCCCCGGAATGAAGCTTTCTTT
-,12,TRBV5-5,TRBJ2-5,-,CASSLAQETQYF,TGTGCCAGCAGCTTGGCCCAAGAGACCCAGTACTTC
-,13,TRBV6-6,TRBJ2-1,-,CASIAALRDEQFF,TGTGCCAGCATTGCAGCACTCCGGGACGAGCAGTTCTTC
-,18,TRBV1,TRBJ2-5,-,CTSSQDRIRETLEETQYF,TGCACCAGCAGCCAAGATAGGATCAGAGAGACACTCGAAGAGACCCAGTACTTC
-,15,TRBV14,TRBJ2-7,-,CASSQFLVTFYEQYF,TGTGCCAGCAGCCAATTCCTAGTTACTTTCTACGAGCAGTACTTC
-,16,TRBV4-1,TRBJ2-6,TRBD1,CASSQGQGSGANVLTF,TGCGCCAGCAGCCAAGGACAGGGCTCTGGGGCCAACGTCCTGACTTTC
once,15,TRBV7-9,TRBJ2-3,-,CASSVLRDGQNTQYF,TGTGCCAGCAGCGTACTCCGGGACGGTCAAAATACGCAGTATTTT
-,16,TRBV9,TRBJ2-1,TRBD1,CASSVGDRDITDEQFF,TGTGCCAGCAGCGTAGGGGACAGGGATATAACGGATGAGCAGTTCTTC
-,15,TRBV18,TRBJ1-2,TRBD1,CASSPLRTGLGGYTF,TGTGCCAGCTCACCCTTAAGGACAGGCCTCGGAGGCTACACCTTC
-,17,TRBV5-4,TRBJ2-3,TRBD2,CASSLRYQREGRDGQYF,TGTGCCAGCAGCTTGAGGTATCAGCGGGAGGGCCGGGATGGGCAGTATTTT
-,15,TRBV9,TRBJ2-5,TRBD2,CASSGLLREGETQYF,TGTGCCAGCAGCGGCCTCTTACGGGAGGGAGAGACCCAGTACTTC
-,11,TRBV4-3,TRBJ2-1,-,CASSQGNEQFF,TGCGCCAGCAGCCAGGGTAATGAGCAGTTCTTC
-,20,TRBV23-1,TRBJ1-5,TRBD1,CASSQSTPGYRGHLNQPQHF,TGCGCCAGCAGTCAATCCACCCCAGGCTACAGGGGGCACTTAAATCAGCCCCAGCATTTT